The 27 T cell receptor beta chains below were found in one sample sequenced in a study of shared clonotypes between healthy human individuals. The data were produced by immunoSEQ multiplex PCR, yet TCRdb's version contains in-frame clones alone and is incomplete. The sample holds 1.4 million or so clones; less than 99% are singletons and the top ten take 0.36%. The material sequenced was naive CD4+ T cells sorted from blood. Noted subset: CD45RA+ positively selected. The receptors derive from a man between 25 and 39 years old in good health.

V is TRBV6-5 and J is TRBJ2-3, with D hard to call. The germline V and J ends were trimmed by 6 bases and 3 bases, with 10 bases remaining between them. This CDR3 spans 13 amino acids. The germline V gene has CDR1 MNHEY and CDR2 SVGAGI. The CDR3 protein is CASRRGRTDTQYF. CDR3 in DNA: TGTGCCAGCAGACGCGGACGGACAGATACGCAGTATTTT.

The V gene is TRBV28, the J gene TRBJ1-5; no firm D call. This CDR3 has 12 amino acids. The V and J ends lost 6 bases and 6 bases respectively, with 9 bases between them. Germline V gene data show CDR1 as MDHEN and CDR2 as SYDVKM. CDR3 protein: CASRPTSQPQHF. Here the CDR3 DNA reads TGTGCCAGCAGACCAACTAGTCAGCCCCAGCATTTT.

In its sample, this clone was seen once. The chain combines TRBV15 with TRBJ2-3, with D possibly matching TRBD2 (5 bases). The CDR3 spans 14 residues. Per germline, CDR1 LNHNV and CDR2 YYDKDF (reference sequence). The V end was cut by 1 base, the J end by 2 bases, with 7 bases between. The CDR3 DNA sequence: TGTGCCACCAGCAGAGCCGGGGTCACAGATACGCAGTATTTT. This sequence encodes CATSRAGVTDTQYF.

CDR3: CASSDVSGANVLTF. CDR3 in DNA: TGTGCCAGCTCGGATGTCTCTGGGGCCAACGTCCTGACTTTC. The chain couples TRBV19 to TRBJ2-6; D gene unclear. From germline, CDR1 is LNHDA and CDR2 SQIVND (reference sequence). Trimming took off 9 bases at V and 0 bases at J, with 9 bases between the two ends. The CDR3 length is 14 residues.

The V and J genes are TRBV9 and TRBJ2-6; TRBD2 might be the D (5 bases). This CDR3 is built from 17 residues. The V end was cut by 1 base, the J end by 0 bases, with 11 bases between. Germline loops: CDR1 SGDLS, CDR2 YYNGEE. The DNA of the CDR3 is TGTGCCAGCAGCGTAACCGGCCGGGGCTCTGGGGCCAACGTCCTGACTTTC. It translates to CASSVTGRGSGANVLTF. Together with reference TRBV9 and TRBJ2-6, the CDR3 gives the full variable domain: DSGVTQTPKHLITATGQRVTLRCSPRSGDLSVYWYQQSLDQGLQFLIQYYNGEERAKGNILERFSAQQFPDLHSELNLSSLELGDSALYFCASSVTGRGSGANVLTFGAGSRLTVL.

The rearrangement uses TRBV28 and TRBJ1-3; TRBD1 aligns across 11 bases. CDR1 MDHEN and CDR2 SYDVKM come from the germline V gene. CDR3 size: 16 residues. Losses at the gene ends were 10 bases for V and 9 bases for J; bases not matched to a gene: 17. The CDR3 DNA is TGTGCCACCTATCCGGGACAGGGGGGTTGGGGTAGCACCATATATTTT. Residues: CATYPGQGGWGSTIYF.

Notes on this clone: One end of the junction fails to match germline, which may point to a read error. DNA of the CDR3: TGTGCCAGCAGCTTAGGAAGGGGGCGACCTACTCCTTTT. Its translation: CASSLGRGRPTPF. This chain uses TRBV7-4 with TRBJ2-3; 7 positions agree with TRBD1. The germline V gene has CDR1 SGHVT and CDR2 SQSDAQ. The CDR3 is 13 amino acids.

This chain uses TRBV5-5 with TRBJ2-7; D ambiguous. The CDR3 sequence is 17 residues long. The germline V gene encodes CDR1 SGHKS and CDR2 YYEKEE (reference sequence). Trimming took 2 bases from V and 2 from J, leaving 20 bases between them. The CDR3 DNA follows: TGTGCCAGCAGCTTTCGCGGTGTTGGCCAGGTTCCCTACGAGCAGTACTTC. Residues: CASSFRGVGQVPYEQYF.

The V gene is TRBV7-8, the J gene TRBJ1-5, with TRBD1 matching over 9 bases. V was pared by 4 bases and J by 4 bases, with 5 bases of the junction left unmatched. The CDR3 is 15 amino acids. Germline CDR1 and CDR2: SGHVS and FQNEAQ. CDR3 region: CASSSPGQGNQPQHF. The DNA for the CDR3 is TGTGCCAGCAGCTCGCCGGGACAGGGAAATCAGCCCCAGCATTTT.

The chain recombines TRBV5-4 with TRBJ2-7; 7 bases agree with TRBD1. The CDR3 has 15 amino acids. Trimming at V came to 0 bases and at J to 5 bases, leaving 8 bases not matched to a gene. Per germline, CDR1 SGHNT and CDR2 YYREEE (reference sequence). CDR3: CASSLVGGVPHEQYF. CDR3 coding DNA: TGTGCCAGCAGCTTGGTAGGGGGCGTCCCCCACGAGCAGTACTTC.

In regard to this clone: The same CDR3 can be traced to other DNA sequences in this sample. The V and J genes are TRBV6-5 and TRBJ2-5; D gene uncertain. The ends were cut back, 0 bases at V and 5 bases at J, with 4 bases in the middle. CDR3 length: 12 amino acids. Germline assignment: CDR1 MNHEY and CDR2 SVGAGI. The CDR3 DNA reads TGTGCCAGCAGTTACTCCAGGGAGACCCAGTACTTC. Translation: CASSYSRETQYF.

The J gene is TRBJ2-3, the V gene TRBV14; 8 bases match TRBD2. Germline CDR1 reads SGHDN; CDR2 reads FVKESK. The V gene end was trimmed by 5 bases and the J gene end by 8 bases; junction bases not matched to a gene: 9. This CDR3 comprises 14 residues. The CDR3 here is CASSERERVGTQYF. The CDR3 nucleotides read TGTGCCAGCAGCGAGCGGGAGAGAGTGGGTACGCAGTATTTT.

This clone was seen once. The CDR3 nucleotides are TGTGCCAGCAGCTCCTACAGGGGGGTCACAGATACGCAGTATTTT. Protein: CASSSYRGVTDTQYF. V and J are TRBV11-1 and TRBJ2-3, with 8 bases aligning to TRBD1. Unmatched junction bases numbered 5, after V lost 4 bases and J lost 2 bases. The CDR3 spans 15 residues. The germline gives CDR1 SGHAT, CDR2 FQDESV (reference sequence).

CDR3 sequence: CASSPGPGDYEQYF. The CDR3 DNA sequence: TGTGCCAGCTCACCAGGCCCAGGGGACTACGAGCAGTACTTC. The rearrangement uses TRBV18 and TRBJ2-7; TRBD1 might be the D (6 bases). Germline values: CDR1 KGHSH, CDR2 LQKENI. Trimming cost V 2 bases and J 3 bases, with 11 bases left between them. The length of the CDR3 is 14 residues.

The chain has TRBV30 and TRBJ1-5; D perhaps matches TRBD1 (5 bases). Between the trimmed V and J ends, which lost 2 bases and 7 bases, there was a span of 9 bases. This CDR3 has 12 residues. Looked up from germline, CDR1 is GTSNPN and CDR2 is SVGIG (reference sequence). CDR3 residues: CAWSRDLQPQHF. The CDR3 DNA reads TGTGCCTGGAGTCGGGACCTCCAGCCCCAGCATTTT.

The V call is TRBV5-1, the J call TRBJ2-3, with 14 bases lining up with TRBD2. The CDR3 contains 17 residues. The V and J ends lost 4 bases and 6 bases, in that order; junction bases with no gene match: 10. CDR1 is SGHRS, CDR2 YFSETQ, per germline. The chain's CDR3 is CASSAGLAGEVTDTQYF. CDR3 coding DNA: TGCGCCAGCAGCGCGGGACTAGCGGGAGAGGTAACCGATACGCAGTATTTT.

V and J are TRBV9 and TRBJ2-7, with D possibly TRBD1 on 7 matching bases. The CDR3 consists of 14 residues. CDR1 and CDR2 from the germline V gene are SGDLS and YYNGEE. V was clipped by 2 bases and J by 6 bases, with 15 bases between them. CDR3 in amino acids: CASSVSGGMGEQYF. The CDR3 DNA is TGTGCCAGCAGCGTCTCAGGGGGGATGGGCGAGCAGTACTTC.

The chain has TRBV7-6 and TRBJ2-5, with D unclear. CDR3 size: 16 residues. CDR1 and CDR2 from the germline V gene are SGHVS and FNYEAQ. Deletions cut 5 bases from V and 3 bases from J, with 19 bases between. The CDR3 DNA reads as TGTGCCAGCAGCCTCAACCGTGGTTACCCCAAAGAGACCCAGTACTTC. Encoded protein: CASSLNRGYPKETQYF.

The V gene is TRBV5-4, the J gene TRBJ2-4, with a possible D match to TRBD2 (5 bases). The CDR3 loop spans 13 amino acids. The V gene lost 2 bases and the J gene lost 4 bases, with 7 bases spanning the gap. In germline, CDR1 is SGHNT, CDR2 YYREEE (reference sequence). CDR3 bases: TGTGCCAGCAGCTTAGGAGGAAAAAACATTCAGTACTTC. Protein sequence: CASSLGGKNIQYF. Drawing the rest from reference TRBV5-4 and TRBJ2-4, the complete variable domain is ETGVTQSPTHLIKTRGQQVTLRCSSQSGHNTVSWYQQALGQGPQFIFQYYREEENGRGNFPPRFSGLQFPNYSSELNVNALELDDSALYLCASSLGGKNIQYFGAGTRLSVL.

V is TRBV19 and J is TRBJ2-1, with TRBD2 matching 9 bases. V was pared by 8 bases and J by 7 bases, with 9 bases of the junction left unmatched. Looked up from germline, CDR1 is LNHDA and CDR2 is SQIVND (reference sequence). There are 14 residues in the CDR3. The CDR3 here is CASGGLASWNEQFF. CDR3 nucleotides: TGTGCCAGTGGGGGACTAGCAAGTTGGAATGAGCAGTTCTTC. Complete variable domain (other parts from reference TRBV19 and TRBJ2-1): DGGITQSPKYLFRKEGQNVTLSCEQNLNHDAMYWYRQDPGQGLRLIYYSQIVNDFQKGDIAEGYSVSREKKESFPLTVTSAQKNPTAFYLCASGGLASWNEQFFGPGTRLTVL.

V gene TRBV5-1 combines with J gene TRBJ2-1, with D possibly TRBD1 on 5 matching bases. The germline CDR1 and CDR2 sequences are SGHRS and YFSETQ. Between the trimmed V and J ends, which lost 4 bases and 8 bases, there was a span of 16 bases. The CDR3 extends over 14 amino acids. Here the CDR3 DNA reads TGCGCCAGCAGCATCGGACACCCTGGGGATGAGCAGTTCTTC. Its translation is CASSIGHPGDEQFF.

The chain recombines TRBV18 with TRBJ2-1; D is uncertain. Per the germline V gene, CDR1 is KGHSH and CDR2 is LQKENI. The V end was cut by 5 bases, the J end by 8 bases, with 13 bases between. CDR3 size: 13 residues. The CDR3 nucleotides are TGTGCCAGCTCAATGCTGGCTCTGCATGAGCAGTTCTTC. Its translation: CASSMLALHEQFF.

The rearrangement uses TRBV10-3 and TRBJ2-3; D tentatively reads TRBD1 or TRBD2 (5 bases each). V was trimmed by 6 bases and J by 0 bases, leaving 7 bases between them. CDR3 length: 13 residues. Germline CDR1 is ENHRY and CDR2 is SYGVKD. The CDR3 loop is CAIRGTSTDTQYF. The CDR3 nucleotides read TGTGCCATCAGGGGGACCAGCACAGATACGCAGTATTTT.

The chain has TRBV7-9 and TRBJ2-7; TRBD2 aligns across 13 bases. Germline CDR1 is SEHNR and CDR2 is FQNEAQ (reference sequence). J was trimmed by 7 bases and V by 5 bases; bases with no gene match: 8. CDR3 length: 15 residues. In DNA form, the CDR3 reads TGTGCCAGCAGCCCACTAGCGGGAGGGCCGTGGGAGCAGTACTTC. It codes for CASSPLAGGPWEQYF. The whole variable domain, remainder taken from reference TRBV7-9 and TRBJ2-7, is DTGVSQNPRHKITKRGQNVTFRCDPISEHNRLYWYRQTLGQGPEFLTYFQNEAQLEKSRLLSDRFSAERPKGSFSTLEIQRTEQGDSAMYLCASSPLAGGPWEQYFGPGTRLTVT.

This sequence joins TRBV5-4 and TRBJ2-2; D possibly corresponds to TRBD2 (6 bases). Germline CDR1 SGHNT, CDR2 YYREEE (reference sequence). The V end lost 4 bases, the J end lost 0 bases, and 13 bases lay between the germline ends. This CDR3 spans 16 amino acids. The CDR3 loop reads CASSPRRVSNTGELFF. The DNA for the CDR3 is TGTGCCAGCAGCCCGAGGAGGGTCTCGAACACCGGGGAGCTGTTTTTT. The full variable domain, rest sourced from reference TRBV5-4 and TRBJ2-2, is ETGVTQSPTHLIKTRGQQVTLRCSSQSGHNTVSWYQQALGQGPQFIFQYYREEENGRGNFPPRFSGLQFPNYSSELNVNALELDDSALYLCASSPRRVSNTGELFFGEGSRLTVL.

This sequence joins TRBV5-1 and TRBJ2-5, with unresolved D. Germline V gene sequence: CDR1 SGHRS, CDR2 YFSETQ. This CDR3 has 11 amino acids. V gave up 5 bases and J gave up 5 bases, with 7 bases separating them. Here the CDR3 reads CASSELETQYF. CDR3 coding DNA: TGCGCCAGCAGTGAGTTGGAGACCCAGTACTTC.

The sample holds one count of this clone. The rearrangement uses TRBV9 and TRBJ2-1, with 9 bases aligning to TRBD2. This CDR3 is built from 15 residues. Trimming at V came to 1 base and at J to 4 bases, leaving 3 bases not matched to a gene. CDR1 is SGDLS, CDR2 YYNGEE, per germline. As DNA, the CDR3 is TGTGCCAGCAGCGTAAGTCTAGCGGGGTACAATGAGCAGTTCTTC. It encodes CASSVSLAGYNEQFF.